This entry concerns a single TCR beta chain. This clone was counted between two and nine times. Its cognate antigen has yet to be identified. No much larger clone is present one base from it, and per-base qualities are unavailable. The intended sense of this specimen's time point label: cycle 1 day 1 (C1D1), immediately before nivolumab initiation. Every trial patient had relapsed following autologous stem cell transplantation, and prior brentuximab vedotin exposure was what differed among cohorts A, B and C. The trial cohort comprised 60 or so patients with relapsed/refractory classical Hodgkin lymphoma whose best overall responses were complete response, partial response or progressive disease. Trial patients were treated with single-agent nivolumab in the multi-cohort phase II CheckMate 205 trial. An independent review committee assessed best overall response using the 2007 International Working Group response criteria. PBMCs from the trial were collected at three points: immediately before nivolumab initiation (C1D1), and during therapy at cycle 2 day 1 and cycle 4 day 1. Peripheral blood was collected in 8 mL Vacutainer Cell Preparation Tubes, from which PBMCs were isolated by centrifugation and then cryopreserved.

The record originates from a study of PD-1 blockade in classical Hodgkin lymphoma (dated by TCRdb to about 2020). Background on the whole study: Nivolumab dosing was 3 mg/kg intravenously every 2 weeks, continuing until either disease progression or unacceptable toxicity. A peripheral blood immune signature of response to PD-1 blockade in classical Hodgkin lymphoma was defined using TCR beta sequencing and CyTOF.

The Qiagen DNeasy kit was used to extract genomic DNA from unsorted PBMCs and from the negatively selected CD4+ and CD8+ fractions. Amplification of TCR beta CDR3 regions was done by immunoSEQ multiplex PCR with primers that anneal to V and J segments. A synthetic immune receptor repertoire was used to minimize amplification bias, and any residual bias was removed computationally once sequencing was done. The original methods were these. Custom Python scripts were used to quantify repertoire diversity as the Shannon entropy index. The unsorted, CD4+ and CD8+ repertoires were each analyzed separately, with the exception of combined analyses, where CD4+ and CD8+ sequences were merged in silico. Clonal expansion was defined as at least a 2-fold frequency increase after treatment relative to C1D1, with a pseudocount of 0.5 for undetected baseline clones. Singleton clones were defined as clones with 0 or 1 copy at C1D1, and non-singleton clones were defined as clones with 2 or more copies. Clones expanded in unsorted samples were labelled as CD4+, CD8+ or unknown by matching protein sequences in sorted samples from the same patient. Diversity changes from C1D1 to C4D1 were tested in paired samples using Wilcoxon tests. TCRdb holds this immuneACCESS table with in-frame rearrangements only. Some clones are missing; in checked studies, unresolved V genes explain under half, and the rest has no known cause. The V and J calls and the clone size are those of that table, but D and trimming were determined from the DNA. For this sample the table gives 11,000 or so clones, of which 80% to 90% were detected only once. More than 30% of the sample is in the top ten clones.

What the research found in general, with its limitations: Only a single clinical trial cohort was studied, and what caused the repertoire differences, possibly disease activity or prior therapy, remained undefined. Baseline TCR diversity was reported as lower in newly diagnosed patients than in healthy donors, and lower still in relapsed/refractory patients. Diversity was lower in patients who began nivolumab less than 1 year after ASCT, so these patients were left out of later analyses to avoid confounding by immune reconstitution. Among trial patients, those achieving complete response had baseline diversity similar to that of newly diagnosed patients, while diversity was significantly lower in partial responders and progressors. CD4+ but not CD8+ TCR diversity rose significantly by C4D1 (p=0.0027 vs p=0.16), most apparent in complete responders (p=0.02).

At the junction V is shortened by 3 bases and J by 7 bases; bases outside the gene matches: 7. According to the germline V gene, CDR1 reads KGHSH and CDR2 reads LQKENI. The CDR3 sequence holds 15 residues, the cysteine and phenylalanine included. Left in the record is the CDR3 DNA by itself, 45 bases read in frame from the first base. This clonotype was obtained from a human donor with classical Hodgkin lymphoma. This sequence uses TRBV18 and TRBJ2-4, and 9 junctional nucleotides match TRBD1. The sequencing used peripheral blood mononuclear cells (PBMCs), collected at baseline. Read as DNA, the sequence is TGTGCCAGCTCACCTCCCCTAGGACAGGGGAACATTCAGTACTTC. The encoded protein is CASSPPLGQGNIQYF.